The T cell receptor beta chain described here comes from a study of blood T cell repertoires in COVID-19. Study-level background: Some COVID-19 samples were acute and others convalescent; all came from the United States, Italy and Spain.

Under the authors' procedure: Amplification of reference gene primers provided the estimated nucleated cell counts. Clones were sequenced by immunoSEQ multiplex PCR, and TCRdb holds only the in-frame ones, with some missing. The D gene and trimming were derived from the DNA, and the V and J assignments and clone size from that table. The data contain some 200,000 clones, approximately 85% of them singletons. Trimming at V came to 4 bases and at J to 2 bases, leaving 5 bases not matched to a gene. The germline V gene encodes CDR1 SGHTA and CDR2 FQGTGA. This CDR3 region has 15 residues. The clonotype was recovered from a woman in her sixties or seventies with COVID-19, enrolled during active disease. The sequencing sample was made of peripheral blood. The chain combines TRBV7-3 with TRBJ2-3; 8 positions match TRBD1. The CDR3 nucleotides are TGTGCCAGCAGCTCCCAGGGGGCTGACACAGATACGCAGTATTTT. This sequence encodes CASSSQGADTDTQYF.